Following are 8 T cell receptor beta chains from one sample sequenced in a study of blood T cell repertoires in COVID-19. The table came from immunoSEQ multiplex PCR; TCRdb's copy has only in-frame clones and leaves some out. Of 57,000 or so clones listed, 88% are singletons. The material sequenced was peripheral blood. All receptors come from a woman aged 50 to 60 with active or convalescent COVID-19.

The rearrangement links TRBV2 to TRBJ2-7; D may be TRBD2 (6 bases). The CDR3 spans 15 residues. With 6 bases removed from V and 2 bases from J, the gap between germline ends came to 17 bases. CDR1 and CDR2 (germline): SNHLY, FYNNEI. This chain's CDR3 is CASRPGLSPTYEQYF. The CDR3 DNA reads TGTGCCAGCAGGCCGGGACTTTCCCCAACCTACGAGCAGTACTTC.

This chain joins TRBV7-9 and TRBJ2-7; 10 nucleotides align to TRBD1. The CDR3 is made up of 16 amino acids. J gave up 2 bases and V 2 bases, and 6 bases lay outside the gene matches. Germline CDR1 is SEHNR and CDR2 is FQNEAQ (reference sequence). The CDR3 reads CASSLPGQGLTYEQYF. The CDR3 nucleotides are TGTGCCAGCAGCTTACCGGGACAGGGGTTAACCTACGAGCAGTACTTC. Based on the CDR3 plus reference TRBV7-9 and TRBJ2-7, the full variable domain is DTGVSQNPRHKITKRGQNVTFRCDPISEHNRLYWYRQTLGQGPEFLTYFQNEAQLEKSRLLSDRFSAERPKGSFSTLEIQRTEQGDSAMYLCASSLPGQGLTYEQYFGPGTRLTVT.

This rearrangement joins TRBV9 to TRBJ2-3; 7 bases are a match to TRBD2. Trimming at V came to 0 bases and at J to 3 bases, leaving 7 bases not matched to a gene. The CDR3 sequence is 16 residues long. The germline V gene encodes CDR1 SGDLS and CDR2 YYNGEE. CDR3: CASSVGGGIGTDTQYF. The CDR3 coding sequence is TGTGCCAGCAGCGTAGGGGGAGGGATCGGTACAGATACGCAGTATTTT.

The chain couples TRBV27 to TRBJ1-5; D remains unclear. In germline, CDR1 is MNHEY, CDR2 SMNVEV (reference sequence). The CDR3 contains 17 residues. V lost 7 bases and J 0 bases, leaving 19 bases between the germline ends. DNA for the CDR3: TGTGCCAGCACCGACCTCACCGGGTTCTTTAGCAATCAGCCCCAGCATTTT. Translating gives CASTDLTGFFSNQPQHF.

This chain connects TRBV7-9 to TRBJ2-3; 9 bases line up with TRBD1. CDR1 SEHNR and CDR2 FQNEAQ come from the germline V gene (reference sequence). The CDR3 consists of 15 residues. V lost 2 bases, J lost 4 bases, and 4 bases stayed unmatched. Here the CDR3 reads CASSLSGQGPDTQYF. In nucleotides, the CDR3 is TGTGCCAGCAGCTTATCGGGACAGGGTCCAGATACGCAGTATTTT.

This rearrangement joins TRBV5-6 to TRBJ1-1; D gene unclear. The CDR3 contains 13 residues. Germline V gives CDR1 SGHDT, CDR2 YYEEEE. V lost 0 bases to trimming and J lost 4 bases, with 7 bases between them. This chain's CDR3 is CASSLDGPTEAFF. The CDR3, as DNA: TGTGCCAGCAGCTTGGATGGGCCCACTGAAGCTTTCTTT.

The chain employs TRBV14 and TRBJ1-1; the D is unclear. The CDR3 has 13 residues. Deletions cut 6 bases from V and 7 bases from J, with 15 bases between. In germline, CDR1 is SGHDN, CDR2 FVKESK. The CDR3 reads CASRAIGEIEAFF. The DNA of the CDR3 is TGTGCCAGCAGAGCGATCGGAGAGATTGAAGCTTTCTTT.

The rearrangement uses TRBV5-1 and TRBJ2-7; D uncertain. Trimming removed 1 base from V and 4 bases from J, with 15 bases in between. This CDR3 has 15 residues. In germline, CDR1 is SGHRS, CDR2 YFSETQ. In DNA form, the CDR3 reads TGCGCCAGCAGCTTGACAGTTACGCTTGGGTACGAGCAGTACTTC. This encodes CASSLTVTLGYEQYF.